This T cell receptor (beta chain) is from a study of T-cell reconstitution after alpha-beta-depleted transplantation in children. Study results and limitations: The high TCRbeta diversity at day 60 in some patients came from surviving recipient T cells and thymic progenitors.

During its preparation, the TCRbeta library received unique molecular identifiers. TCRdb re-called the PCR reads with MiXCR, one entry per CDR3 protein. The data contain 200,000 or so distinct CDR3 sequences, approximately 8.4% of them singletons. The length of the CDR3 is 15 residues. Trimming left V 0 bases short and J 6 bases short, with 12 bases between. CDR1 DFQATT and CDR2 SNEGSKA come from the germline V gene (reference sequence). Ten or more counts support this clonotype. Its specificity is unknown. The sequence derives from a male patient under 10 years old who had a stem cell transplant for acute myeloid leukemia, so the T cells may come from the graft donor. The chain employs TRBV20-1 and TRBJ1-6; D is perhaps TRBD1 (5 bases). This sample comprised PBMCs, mostly from graft donor cells, obtained 360 days after TCRalphabeta/CD19-depleted stem cell transplant. Here the CDR3 DNA reads TGCAGTGCTAGAGATCGGGTGACAGTTAATTCACCCCTCCACTTT. This translates into CSARDRVTVNSPLHF.